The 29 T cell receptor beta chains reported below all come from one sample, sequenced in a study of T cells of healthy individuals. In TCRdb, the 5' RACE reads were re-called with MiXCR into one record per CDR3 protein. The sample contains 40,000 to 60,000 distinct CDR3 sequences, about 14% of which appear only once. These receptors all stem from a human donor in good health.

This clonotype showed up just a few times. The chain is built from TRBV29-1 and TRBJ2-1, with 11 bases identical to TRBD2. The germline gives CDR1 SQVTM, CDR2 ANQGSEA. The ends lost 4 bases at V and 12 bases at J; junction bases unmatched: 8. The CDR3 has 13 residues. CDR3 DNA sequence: TGCAGCGTTGGACTAGCGGGAATCCGCGGGCAGTTCTTC. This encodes CSVGLAGIRGQFF.

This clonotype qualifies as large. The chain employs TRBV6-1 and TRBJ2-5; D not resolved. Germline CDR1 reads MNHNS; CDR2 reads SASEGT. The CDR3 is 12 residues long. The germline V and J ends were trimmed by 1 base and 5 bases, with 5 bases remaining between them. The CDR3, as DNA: TGTGCCAGCAGTGAAGGGTGGGAGACCCAGTACTTC. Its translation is CASSEGWETQYF.

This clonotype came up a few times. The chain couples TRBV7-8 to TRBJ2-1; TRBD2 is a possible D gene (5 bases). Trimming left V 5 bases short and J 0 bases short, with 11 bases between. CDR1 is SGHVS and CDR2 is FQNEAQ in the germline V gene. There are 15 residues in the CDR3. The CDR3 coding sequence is TGTGCCAGCAGCCCGAGCGGAGGCTCCTACAATGAGCAGTTCTTC. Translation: CASSPSGGSYNEQFF.

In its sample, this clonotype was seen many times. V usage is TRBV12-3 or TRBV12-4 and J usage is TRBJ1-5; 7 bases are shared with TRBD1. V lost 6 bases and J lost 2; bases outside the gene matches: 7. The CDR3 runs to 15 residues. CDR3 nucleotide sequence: TGTGCCAGCAGGCCTAACAGGGGTGGCAATCAGCCCCAGCATTTT. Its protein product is CASRPNRGGNQPQHF.

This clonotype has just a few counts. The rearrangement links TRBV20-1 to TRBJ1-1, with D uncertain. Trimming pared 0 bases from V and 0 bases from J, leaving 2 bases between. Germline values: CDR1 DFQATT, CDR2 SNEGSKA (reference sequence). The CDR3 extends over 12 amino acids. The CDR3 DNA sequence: TGCAGTGCTAGAGAGGTGAACACTGAAGCTTTCTTT. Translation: CSAREVNTEAFF.

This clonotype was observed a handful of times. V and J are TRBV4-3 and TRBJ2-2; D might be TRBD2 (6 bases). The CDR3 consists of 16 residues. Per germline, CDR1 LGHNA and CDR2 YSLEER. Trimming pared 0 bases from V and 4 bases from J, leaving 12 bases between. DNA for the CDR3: TGCGCCAGCAGCCAAGATGCGGCCGGGGGCACCGGGGAGCTGTTTTTT. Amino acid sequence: CASSQDAAGGTGELFF.

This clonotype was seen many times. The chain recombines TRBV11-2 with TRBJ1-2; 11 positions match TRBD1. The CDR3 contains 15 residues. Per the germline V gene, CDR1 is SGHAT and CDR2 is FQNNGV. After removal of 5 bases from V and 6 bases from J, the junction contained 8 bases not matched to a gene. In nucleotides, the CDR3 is TGTGCCAGCAGCAAACTCCGGACAGGGGGCCATGGCTACACCTTC. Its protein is CASSKLRTGGHGYTF.

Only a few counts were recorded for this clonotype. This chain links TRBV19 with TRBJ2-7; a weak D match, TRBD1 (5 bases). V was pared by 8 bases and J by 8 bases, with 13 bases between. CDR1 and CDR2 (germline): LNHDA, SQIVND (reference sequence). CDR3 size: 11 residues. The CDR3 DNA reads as TGTGCCAGTCGCACAGGCCACAAGCAGTACTTC. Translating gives CASRTGHKQYF.

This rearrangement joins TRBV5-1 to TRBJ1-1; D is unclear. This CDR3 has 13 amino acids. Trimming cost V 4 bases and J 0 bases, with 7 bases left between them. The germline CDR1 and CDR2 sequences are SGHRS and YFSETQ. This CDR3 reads CASSAILNTEAFF. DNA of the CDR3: TGCGCCAGCAGCGCAATCCTGAACACTGAAGCTTTCTTT. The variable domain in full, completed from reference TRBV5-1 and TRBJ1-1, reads KAGVTQTPRYLIKTRGQQVTLSCSPISGHRSVSWYQQTPGQGLQFLFEYFSETQRNKGNFPGRFSGRQFSNSRSEMNVSTLELGDSALYLCASSAILNTEAFFGQGTRLTVV.

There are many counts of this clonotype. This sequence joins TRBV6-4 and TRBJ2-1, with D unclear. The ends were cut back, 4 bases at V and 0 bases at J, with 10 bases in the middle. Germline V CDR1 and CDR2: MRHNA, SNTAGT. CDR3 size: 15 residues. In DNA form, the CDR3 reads TGTGCCAGCAGTGGTACAGCAAACTCCTACAATGAGCAGTTCTTC. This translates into CASSGTANSYNEQFF.

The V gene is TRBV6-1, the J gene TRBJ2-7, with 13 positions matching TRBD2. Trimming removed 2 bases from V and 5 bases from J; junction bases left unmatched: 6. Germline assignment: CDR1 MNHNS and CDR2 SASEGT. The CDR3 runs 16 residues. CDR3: CASSETGLAGDDEQYF. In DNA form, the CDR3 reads TGTGCCAGCAGTGAAACCGGACTAGCGGGAGACGACGAGCAGTACTTC.

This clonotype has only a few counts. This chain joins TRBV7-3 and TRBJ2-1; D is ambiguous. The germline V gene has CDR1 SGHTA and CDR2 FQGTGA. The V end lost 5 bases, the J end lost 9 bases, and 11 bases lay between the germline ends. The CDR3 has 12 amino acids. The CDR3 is CASSPTVFEQFF. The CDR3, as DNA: TGTGCCAGCAGCCCTACTGTCTTTGAGCAGTTCTTC.

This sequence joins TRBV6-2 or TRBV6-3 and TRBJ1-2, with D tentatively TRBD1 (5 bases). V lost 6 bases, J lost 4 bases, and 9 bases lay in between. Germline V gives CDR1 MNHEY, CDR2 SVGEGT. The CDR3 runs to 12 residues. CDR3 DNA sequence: TGTGCCAGCAGACAGACAGTCTATGGCTACACCTTC. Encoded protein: CASRQTVYGYTF.

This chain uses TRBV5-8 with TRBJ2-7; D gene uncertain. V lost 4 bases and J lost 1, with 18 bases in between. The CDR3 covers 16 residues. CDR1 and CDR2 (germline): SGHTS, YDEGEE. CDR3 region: CASSPTTAFSSYEQYF. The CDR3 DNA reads TGTGCCAGCAGCCCAACAACAGCCTTCTCATCCTACGAGCAGTACTTC.

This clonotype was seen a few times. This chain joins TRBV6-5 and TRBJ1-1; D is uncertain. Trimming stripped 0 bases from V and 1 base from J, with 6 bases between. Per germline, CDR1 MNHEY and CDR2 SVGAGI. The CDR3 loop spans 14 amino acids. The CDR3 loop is CASSYSKRNTEAFF. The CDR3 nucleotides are TGTGCCAGCAGTTACTCGAAAAGGAACACTGAAGCTTTCTTT.

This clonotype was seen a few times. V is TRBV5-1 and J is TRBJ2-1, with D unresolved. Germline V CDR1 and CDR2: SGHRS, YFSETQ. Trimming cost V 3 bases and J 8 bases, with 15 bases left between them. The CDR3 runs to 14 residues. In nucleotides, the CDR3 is TGCGCCAGCAGCTCTTCTCCGGTGAGGTATGAGCAGTTCTTC. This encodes CASSSSPVRYEQFF.

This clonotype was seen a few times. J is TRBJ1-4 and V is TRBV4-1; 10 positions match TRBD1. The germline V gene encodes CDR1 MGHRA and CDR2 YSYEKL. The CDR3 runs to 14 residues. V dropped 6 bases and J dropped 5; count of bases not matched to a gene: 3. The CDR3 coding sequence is TGCGCCAGCAGGCGACAGGGGGCGAATGAAAAACTGTTTTTT. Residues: CASRRQGANEKLFF.

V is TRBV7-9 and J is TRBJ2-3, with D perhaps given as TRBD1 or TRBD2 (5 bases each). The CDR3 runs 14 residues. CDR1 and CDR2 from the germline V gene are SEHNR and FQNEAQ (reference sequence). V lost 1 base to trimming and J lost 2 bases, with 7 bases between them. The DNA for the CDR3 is TGTGCCAGCAGCTTAGAAGGGACCACAGATACGCAGTATTTT. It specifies CASSLEGTTDTQYF. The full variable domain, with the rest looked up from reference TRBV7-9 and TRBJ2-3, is DTGVSQNPRHKITKRGQNVTFRCDPISEHNRLYWYRQTLGQGPEFLTYFQNEAQLEKSRLLSDRFSAERPKGSFSTLEIQRTEQGDSAMYLCASSLEGTTDTQYFGPGTRLTVL.

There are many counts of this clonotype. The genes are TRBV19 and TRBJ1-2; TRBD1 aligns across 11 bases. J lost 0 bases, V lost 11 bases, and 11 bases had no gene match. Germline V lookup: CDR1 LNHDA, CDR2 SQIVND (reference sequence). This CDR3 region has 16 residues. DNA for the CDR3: TGTGCCCCCTCCCCGGGACAGGGGGAAGCTAACTATGGCTACACCTTC. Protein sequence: CAPSPGQGEANYGYTF.

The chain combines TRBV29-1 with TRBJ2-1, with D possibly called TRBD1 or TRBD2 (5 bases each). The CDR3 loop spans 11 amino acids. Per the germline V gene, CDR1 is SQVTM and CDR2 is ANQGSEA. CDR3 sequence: CSTGADNEQFF. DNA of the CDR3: TGCAGTACCGGGGCGGACAATGAGCAGTTCTTC.

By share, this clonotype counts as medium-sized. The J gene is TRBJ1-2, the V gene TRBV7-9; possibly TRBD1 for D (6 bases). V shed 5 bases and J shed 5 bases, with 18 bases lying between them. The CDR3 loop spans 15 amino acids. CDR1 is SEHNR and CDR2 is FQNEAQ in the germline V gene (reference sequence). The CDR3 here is CASSPDGQPFYGYTF. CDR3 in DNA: TGTGCCAGCAGCCCAGATGGACAGCCCTTTTATGGCTACACCTTC. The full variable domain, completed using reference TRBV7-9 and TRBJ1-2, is DTGVSQNPRHKITKRGQNVTFRCDPISEHNRLYWYRQTLGQGPEFLTYFQNEAQLEKSRLLSDRFSAERPKGSFSTLEIQRTEQGDSAMYLCASSPDGQPFYGYTFGSGTRLTVV.

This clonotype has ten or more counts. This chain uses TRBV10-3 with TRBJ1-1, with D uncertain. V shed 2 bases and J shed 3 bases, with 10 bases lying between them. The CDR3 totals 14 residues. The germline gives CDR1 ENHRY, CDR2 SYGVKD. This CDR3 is CAISEDSGDTEAFF. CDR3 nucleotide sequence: TGTGCCATCAGTGAGGACTCCGGTGACACTGAAGCTTTCTTT.

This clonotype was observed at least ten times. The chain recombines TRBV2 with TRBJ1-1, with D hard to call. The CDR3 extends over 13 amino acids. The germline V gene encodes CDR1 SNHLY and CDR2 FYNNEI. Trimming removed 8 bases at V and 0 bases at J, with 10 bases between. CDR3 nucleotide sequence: TGTGCCAGCGGGATGGGGATGAACACTGAAGCTTTCTTT. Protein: CASGMGMNTEAFF.

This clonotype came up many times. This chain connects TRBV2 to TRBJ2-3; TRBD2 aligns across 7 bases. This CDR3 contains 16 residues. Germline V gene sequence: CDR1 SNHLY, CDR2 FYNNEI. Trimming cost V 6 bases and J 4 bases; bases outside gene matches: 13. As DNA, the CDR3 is TGTGCCAGCAGCGTTGGGACTACCGGAGGCCCAGATACGCAGTATTTT. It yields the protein CASSVGTTGGPDTQYF.

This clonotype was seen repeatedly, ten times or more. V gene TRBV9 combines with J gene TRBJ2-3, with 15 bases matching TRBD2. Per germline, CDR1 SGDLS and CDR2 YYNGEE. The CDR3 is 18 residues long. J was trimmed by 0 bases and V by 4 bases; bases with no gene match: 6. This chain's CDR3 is CASSSGLAGGTSTDTQYF. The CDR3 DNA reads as TGTGCCAGCAGCAGTGGACTAGCGGGAGGGACTAGCACAGATACGCAGTATTTT.

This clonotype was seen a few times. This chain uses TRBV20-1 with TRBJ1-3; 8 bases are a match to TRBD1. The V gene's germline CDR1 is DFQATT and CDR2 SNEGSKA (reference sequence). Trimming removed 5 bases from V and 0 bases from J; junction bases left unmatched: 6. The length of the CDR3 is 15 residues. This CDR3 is CSASPGTGSGNTIYF. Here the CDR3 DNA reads TGCAGTGCTTCCCCCGGGACAGGCTCTGGAAACACCATATATTTT.

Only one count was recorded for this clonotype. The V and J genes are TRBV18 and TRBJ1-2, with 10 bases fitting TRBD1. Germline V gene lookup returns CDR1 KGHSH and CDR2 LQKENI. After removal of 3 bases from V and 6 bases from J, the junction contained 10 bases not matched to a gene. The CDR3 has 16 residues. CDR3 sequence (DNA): TGTGCCAGCTCACCCCCTCGGGACAGGGGAAGCCATGGCTACACCTTC. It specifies CASSPPRDRGSHGYTF.

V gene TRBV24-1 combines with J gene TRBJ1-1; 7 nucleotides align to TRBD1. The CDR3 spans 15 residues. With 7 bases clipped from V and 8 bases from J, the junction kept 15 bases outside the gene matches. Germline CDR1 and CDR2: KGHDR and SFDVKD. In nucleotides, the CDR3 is TGTGCCACCAGGGGTACGAAGGTAGGGGGCAGCGAAGCTTTCTTT. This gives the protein CATRGTKVGGSEAFF.

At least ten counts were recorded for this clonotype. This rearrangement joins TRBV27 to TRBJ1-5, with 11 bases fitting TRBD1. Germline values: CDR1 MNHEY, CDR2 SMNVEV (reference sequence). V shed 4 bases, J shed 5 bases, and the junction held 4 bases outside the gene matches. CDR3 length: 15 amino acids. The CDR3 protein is CASSSDRGPHQPQHF. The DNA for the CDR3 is TGTGCCAGCAGTTCGGACAGGGGGCCCCATCAGCCCCAGCATTTT.